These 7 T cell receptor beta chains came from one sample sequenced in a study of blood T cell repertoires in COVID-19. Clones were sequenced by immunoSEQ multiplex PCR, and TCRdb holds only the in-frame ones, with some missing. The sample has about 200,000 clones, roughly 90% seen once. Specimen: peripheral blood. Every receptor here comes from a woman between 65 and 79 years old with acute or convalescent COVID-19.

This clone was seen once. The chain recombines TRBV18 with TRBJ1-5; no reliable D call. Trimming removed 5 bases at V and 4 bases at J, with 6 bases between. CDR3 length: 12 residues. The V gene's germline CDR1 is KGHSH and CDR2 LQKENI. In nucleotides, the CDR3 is TGTGCCAGCTCAGCCTATAATCAGCCCCAGCATTTT. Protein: CASSAYNQPQHF.

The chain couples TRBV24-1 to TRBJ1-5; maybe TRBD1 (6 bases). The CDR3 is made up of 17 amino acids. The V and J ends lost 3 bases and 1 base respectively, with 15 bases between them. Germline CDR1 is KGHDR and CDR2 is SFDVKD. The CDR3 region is CATSDTQGKGSNQPQHF. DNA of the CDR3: TGTGCCACCAGTGATACACAGGGCAAAGGGAGCAATCAGCCCCAGCATTTT.

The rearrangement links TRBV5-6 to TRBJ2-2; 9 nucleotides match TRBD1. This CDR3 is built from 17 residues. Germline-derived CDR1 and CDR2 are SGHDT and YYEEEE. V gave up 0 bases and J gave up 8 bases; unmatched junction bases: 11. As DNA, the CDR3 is TGTGCCAGCAGCTTGGTAGGACAGGGGACCCGTGCGGGGGAGCTGTTTTTT. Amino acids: CASSLVGQGTRAGELFF.

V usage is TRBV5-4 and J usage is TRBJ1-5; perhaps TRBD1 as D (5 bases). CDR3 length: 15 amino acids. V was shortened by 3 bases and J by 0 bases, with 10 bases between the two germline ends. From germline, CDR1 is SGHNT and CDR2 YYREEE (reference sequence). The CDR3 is CASSSGLDSNQPQHF. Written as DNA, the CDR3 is TGTGCCAGCAGCTCGGGACTGGATAGCAATCAGCCCCAGCATTTT. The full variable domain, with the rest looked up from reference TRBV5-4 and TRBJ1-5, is ETGVTQSPTHLIKTRGQQVTLRCSSQSGHNTVSWYQQALGQGPQFIFQYYREEENGRGNFPPRFSGLQFPNYSSELNVNALELDDSALYLCASSSGLDSNQPQHFGDGTRLSIL.

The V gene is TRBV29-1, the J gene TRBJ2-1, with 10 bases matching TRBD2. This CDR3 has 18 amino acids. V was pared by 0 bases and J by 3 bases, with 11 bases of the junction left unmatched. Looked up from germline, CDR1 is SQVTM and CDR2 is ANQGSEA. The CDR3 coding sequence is TGCAGCGTTGAAGATCGTAGCGGGAGGCTTCGGGGCTACAATGAGCAGTTCTTC. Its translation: CSVEDRSGRLRGYNEQFF.

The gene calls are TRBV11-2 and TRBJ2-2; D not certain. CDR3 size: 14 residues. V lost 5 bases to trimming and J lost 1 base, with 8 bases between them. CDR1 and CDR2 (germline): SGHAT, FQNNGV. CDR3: CASSITVNTGELFF. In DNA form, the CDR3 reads TGTGCCAGCAGCATAACAGTGAACACCGGGGAGCTGTTTTTT.

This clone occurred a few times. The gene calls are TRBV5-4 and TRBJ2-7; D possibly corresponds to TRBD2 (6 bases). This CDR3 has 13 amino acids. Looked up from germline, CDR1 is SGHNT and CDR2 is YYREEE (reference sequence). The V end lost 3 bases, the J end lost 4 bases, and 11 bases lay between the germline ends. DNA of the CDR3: TGTGCCAGCAGCTCCCGGGGGAGGTACGAGCAGTACTTC. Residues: CASSSRGRYEQYF.